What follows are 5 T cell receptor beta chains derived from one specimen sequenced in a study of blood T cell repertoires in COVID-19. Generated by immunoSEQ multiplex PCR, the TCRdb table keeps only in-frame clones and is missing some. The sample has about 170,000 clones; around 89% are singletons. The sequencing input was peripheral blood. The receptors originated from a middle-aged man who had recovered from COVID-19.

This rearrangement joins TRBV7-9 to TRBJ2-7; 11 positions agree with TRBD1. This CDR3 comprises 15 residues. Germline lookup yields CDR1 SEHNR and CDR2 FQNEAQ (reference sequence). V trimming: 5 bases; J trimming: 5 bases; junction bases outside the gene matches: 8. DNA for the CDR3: TGTGCCAGCAGCCCCTGGGACAGGGGGGGGGACGAGCAGTACTTC. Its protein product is CASSPWDRGGDEQYF.

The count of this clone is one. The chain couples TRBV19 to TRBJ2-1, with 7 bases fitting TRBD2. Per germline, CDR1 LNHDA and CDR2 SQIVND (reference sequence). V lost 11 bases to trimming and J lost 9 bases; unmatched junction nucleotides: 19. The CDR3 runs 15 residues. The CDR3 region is CAARERRGTRGEQFF. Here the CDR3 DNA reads TGTGCCGCCCGTGAGCGGCGGGGGACTCGAGGTGAGCAGTTCTTC. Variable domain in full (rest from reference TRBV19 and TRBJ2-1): DGGITQSPKYLFRKEGQNVTLSCEQNLNHDAMYWYRQDPGQGLRLIYYSQIVNDFQKGDIAEGYSVSREKKESFPLTVTSAQKNPTAFYLCAARERRGTRGEQFFGPGTRLTVL.

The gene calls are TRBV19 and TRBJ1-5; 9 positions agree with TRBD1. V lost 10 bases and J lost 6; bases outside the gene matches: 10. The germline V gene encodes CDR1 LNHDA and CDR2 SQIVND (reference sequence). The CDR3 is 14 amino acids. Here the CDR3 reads CATDPGTGPQPQHF. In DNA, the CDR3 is TGTGCCACCGATCCCGGGACAGGGCCTCAGCCCCAGCATTTT.

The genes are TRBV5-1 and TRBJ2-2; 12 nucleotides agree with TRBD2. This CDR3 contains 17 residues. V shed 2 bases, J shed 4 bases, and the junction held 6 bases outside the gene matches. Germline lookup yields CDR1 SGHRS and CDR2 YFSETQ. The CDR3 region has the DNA TGCGCCAGCAGCTTACCTACTAGCGGGGGGCGCACCGGGGAGCTGTTTTTT. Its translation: CASSLPTSGGRTGELFF.

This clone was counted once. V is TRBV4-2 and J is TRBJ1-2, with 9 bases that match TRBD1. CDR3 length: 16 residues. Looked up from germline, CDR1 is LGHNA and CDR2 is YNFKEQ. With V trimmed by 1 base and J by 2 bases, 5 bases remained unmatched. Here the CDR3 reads CASSQAGQGINYGYTF. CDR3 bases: TGTGCCAGCAGCCAAGCGGGACAGGGAATAAACTATGGCTACACCTTC.